Here is one T cell receptor (beta chain) with its context. J was trimmed by 4 bases and V by 4 bases; bases with no gene match: 6. Germline CDR1 and CDR2: SGHRS and YFSETQ. The CDR3 consists of 15 residues. This record comes from a study of metastatic and nonmetastatic thyroid tumors. Until they underwent thyroid surgery, no patient had received any treatment. Authors' analysis steps: Building a distant-metastasis classifier for papillary thyroid cancer drew on CDR3 differences across clinicopathological groups. Via MiXCR, TCRdb re-called the PCR reads. The V and J calls, along with clone size, are taken from TCRdb and not from the paper's own processing. Among about 93,000 clones listed, roughly 13% were seen once.

The material sequenced was blood. The TCR was taken from a female donor with papillary thyroid cancer or a benign thyroid nodule (not recorded which). Some clones in this sample may be carry-over from other donors' samples. The rearrangement joins TRBV5-1 to TRBJ2-4; TRBD1 matches 9 bases. The CDR3 region is CASSGGQGGKNIQYF. The CDR3 bases are TGCGCCAGCAGCGGGGGACAGGGCGGAAAAAACATTCAGTACTTC.